This T cell receptor (beta chain) was captured by sequencing in a study of cytomegalovirus exposure and HLA in healthy donors. Study at large: One earlier analysis, a look at about 179 million T cells, found almost 120 million unique TCR beta sequences. The study, taken as a whole, reports: More clonal expansion characterized HLA-associated TCR beta chains than equally common others in a later analysis.

As for the donors, each was a healthy bone marrow donor. About this clone: Its cognate antigen is unknown.

The PCR employed 60 Vbeta primers together with 13 Jbeta primers. Profiling relied on immunoSEQ multiplex PCR, and the TCRdb table lists in-frame clones only, not all of them. The sample yields 30,000 to 40,000 clones, less than 75% seen once. Trimming took 0 bases from V and 3 from J; bases not matched to a gene: 3. Germline CDR1 reads MNHNY; CDR2 reads SVGAGI (reference sequence). The CDR3 spans 16 residues. The TCR was taken from a man between 40 and 49 years old in good health and CMV-seropositive. The V and J genes are TRBV6-6 and TRBJ2-4; TRBD2 aligns across 9 bases. The sample comprised PBMCs. CDR3 loop: CASSYSGSGGKNIQYF. For the CDR3, the DNA is TGTGCCAGCAGTTACTCGGGTAGCGGGGGCAAAAACATTCAGTACTTC.